This T cell receptor beta chain derives from a study of cytotoxic CD8 clonotypes in ibrutinib-treated CLL (dated by TCRdb to the early 2020s). Background for the entire study: In this cohort, over 14 patients were treatment-naive and approximately ten were relapsed/refractory, while roughly 17 had unmutated IGHV. Partial responses were observed in about 24 patients and complete responses in 2; after a median follow-up of 68 months, remission was maintained in about 15 patients and progression was observed in approximately 12. Response samples were obtained after a median of approximately twelve months of treatment, with a range of roughly 6 to 40 months. An average of around 250,000 productive templates and about 100,000 productive rearrangements was obtained per sample. Of the 90 or so participants in the trial, 25 to 30 had longitudinal samples available. Cryopreserved peripheral blood mononuclear cells were collected at three points: before therapy, at response, and at either sustained remission or disease progression. Broader findings and caveats from the paper: Baseline clonality exceeded that of age-matched healthy donors and correlated strongly with circulating CD8+ T-cell counts. Lymph node repertoires were not examined, and the timing of sampling was not matched between patients in sustained remission and those whose disease progressed. Public clonotypes were rare and either shrank or stayed stable during treatment, and the rise in clonality at ibrutinib response reflected expansion of private clonotypes. An increase in clonality was observed at ibrutinib response, with clonality remaining stable during sustained remission and falling back toward baseline at progression.

For TCR beta library preparation, roughly 2 micrograms of genomic DNA were extracted from the cryopreserved PBMCs. Longitudinal blood samples from CLL patients receiving ibrutinib monotherapy were subjected to high-throughput TCR beta sequencing. The patients were enrolled in a single-center, open-label phase 2 trial of ibrutinib monotherapy. The goal of deep resolution MiSeq sequencing was a depth between 1 in 1 million and 1 in 200,000 T cells, and coverage averaged 10x per clonotype. The immunoSEQ hsTCRB Kit was used to generate TCR beta libraries. On the study's bioinformatics: The data were analyzed with ImmunoSEQ Analyzer and ImmunoSEQ Data Assistant, and V, D and J gene assignments followed IMGT definitions. Clonality, which ranges from 0 to 1, was calculated as one minus the normalized Shannon entropy of productive rearrangement frequencies. Only overrepresented clonotypes making up at least 0.05% of the repertoire of each patient were included in the public clonotype analysis. Repertoires from approximately 13 age-matched healthy donors in immuneACCESS were used as clonality controls. TCRdb retrieved this table from immuneACCESS and kept in-frame rearrangements only. Not all clones are present; in checked studies, unresolved V genes account for under half, and no reason is known for the remainder. D and trimming come from the DNA, and the V and J calls and clone size come from that table. Across this sample there are tens of thousands of clones, with over 45% seen only once. 18% of the sample lies in the top ten.

This clone was recorded a few times. Its antigen target is currently unknown. There are no base qualities to consult, and no much larger clone falls within one base. The germline V gene (reference sequence) specifies SEHNR as CDR1 and FQNEAQ as CDR2. V lost 3 bases and J lost 6 bases; the stretch between them is 16 bases long. Including the terminal cysteine and phenylalanine, the CDR3 comprises 15 residues. The only DNA kept is the CDR3, 45 bases in frame from the first base. The source was PBMCs, collected before ibrutinib treatment. The source is a human donor with chronic lymphocytic leukemia. The chain couples TRBV7-9 to TRBJ2-3; the D gene is possibly TRBD1 or TRBD2, with 5 bases matching each. The CDR3 sequence is CASSFRTGHSDTQYF. The DNA is TGTGCCAGCAGCTTCAGGACGGGGCACAGTGATACGCAGTATTTT. The CDR3 plus the reference TRBV7-9 and TRBJ2-3 genes for the other parts give the full variable domain: DTGVSQNPRHKITKRGQNVTFRCDPISEHNRLYWYRQTLGQGPEFLTYFQNEAQLEKSRLLSDRFSAERPKGSFSTLEIQRTEQGDSAMYLCASSFRTGHSDTQYFGPGTRLTVL.